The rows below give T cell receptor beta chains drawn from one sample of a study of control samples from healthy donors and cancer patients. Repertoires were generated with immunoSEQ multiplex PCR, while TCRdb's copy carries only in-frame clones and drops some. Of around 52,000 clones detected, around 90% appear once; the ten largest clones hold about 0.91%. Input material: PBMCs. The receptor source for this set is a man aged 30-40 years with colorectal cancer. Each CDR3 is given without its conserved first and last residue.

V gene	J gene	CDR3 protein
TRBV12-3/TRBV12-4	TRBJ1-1	ASSFPGRAEAF
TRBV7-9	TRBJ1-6	ASSPGTGFQNSPLH
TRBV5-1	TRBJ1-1	ASSKGLNTEAF
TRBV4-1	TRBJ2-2	ASSQEGTGVPTGELF
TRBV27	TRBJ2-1	ASSFAGLGRTNEQF
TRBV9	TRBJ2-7	ASSEEDLYEQY
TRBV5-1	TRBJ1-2	ASSPGQSYGYT
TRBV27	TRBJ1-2	ASSHPGQGSYT
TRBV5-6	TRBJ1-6	ASRHGSSDYSPLH
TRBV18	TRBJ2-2	ASSPPGAQLRTGELF
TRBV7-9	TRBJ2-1	ASSWYNEQF
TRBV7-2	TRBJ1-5	ASSSAYGGLGQPQH
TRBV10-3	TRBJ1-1	AISALRGLITEAF
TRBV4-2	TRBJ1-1	ASSQDLPGQHNTEAF
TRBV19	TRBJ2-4	ASSIPGQGAKNIQY
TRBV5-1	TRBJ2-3	ASSWTGEDTQY
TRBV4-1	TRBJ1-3	ASSQGLLGPTDSGNTIY
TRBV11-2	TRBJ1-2	ASRDRTGPYGYT
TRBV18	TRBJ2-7	ASSGGEGSSYEQY
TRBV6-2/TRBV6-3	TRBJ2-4	ASSPYLSGVSQNIQY
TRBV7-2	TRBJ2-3	ASSSNRGPTDTQY
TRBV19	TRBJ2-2	ASSISEGMTGELF
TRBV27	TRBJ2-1	ASQGTGGGYNEQF
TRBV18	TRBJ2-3	ASSPLWGGPSTDTQY
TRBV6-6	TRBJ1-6	ASSYSGQNNSPLH
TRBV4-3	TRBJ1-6	ASSQDLGGSESPLH
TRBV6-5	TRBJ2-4	ASSYDGSPGEDQY
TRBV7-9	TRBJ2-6	ASTRIGGASSGANVLT
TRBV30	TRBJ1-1	AWSSGRTEAF
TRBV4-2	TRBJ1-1	ASSQVGSEAF
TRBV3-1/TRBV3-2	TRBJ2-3	ASSLLGTNPRSSTDTQY
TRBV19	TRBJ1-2	ASFTGGDRGDYGYT
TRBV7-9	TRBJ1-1	ASSLAKDRPNTEAF
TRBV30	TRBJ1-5	AWSVPGGDQPQH
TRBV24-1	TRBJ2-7	ATSEDRDEQY
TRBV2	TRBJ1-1	ASIGGPNRVNTEAF
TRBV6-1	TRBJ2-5	ASSEVIKETQY
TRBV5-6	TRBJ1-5	ASSLWTGNQPQH
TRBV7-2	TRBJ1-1	ASSPYFAWGQAF
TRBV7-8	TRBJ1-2	ASSLVPGQGYGYT
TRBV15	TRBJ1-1	ATSRSREGRGTEAF
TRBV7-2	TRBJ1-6	ASSLVPGYENSPLH
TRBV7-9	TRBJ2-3	ASSSGTGPDTQY
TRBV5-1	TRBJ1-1	ASSTPGANTEAF
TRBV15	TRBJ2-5	ATSRDKAGATVQETQY
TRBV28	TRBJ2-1	ASITTDSSYNEQF
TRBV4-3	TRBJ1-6	ASSQDRGILVSPLH
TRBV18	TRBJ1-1	ASSREQGPNTEAF
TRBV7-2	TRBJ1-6	ASSPGLVGGISPLH
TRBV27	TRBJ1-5	ASRDRGGQPQH
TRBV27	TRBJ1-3	ASKQGGGGNTIY
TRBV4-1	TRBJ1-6	ASSQDNGGSYNSPLH
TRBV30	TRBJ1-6	AWRAGQGSPLH